This record covers a single T cell receptor beta chain. Clones were read by immunoSEQ multiplex PCR, and TCRdb kept only the in-frame ones, dropping some. Altogether approximately 440,000 clones are present, around 91% being singletons, with the ten largest covering around 0.6%. The sample originates from a study of blood T cell repertoires in COVID-19. Ages ranged from roughly 18 to 100 years, with residence in 20 to 30 US areas. The germline V gene has CDR1 SGDLS and CDR2 YYNGEE. V gave up 0 bases and J gave up 9 bases; unmatched junction bases: 9. The CDR3 length is 15 residues. The rearrangement links TRBV9 to TRBJ2-4, with 7 positions matching TRBD2. The sequencing input was PBMCs or T cells enriched from blood (not recorded which). The receptor was derived from a young man who had recovered from COVID-19. CDR3 nucleotide sequence: TGTGCCAGCAGCGTAGCCCCCGGGACTATCGGCATTCAGTACTTC. Amino acids: CASSVAPGTIGIQYF.